Each of the 16 T cell receptor beta chains below was sequenced from the same sample in a study of T cells in Graves' hyperthyroidism and ophthalmopathy. Amplification targeted TCR beta CDR3 regions from RNA transcripts. Initially, a first-round RT-PCR of the TCR CDR3 employed the HTBI primer set. TCRdb re-derived calls from the multiplex PCR reads in MiXCR, one entry per CDR3 protein. The sample has around 700,000 distinct CDR3 sequences; around 20% are singletons. The sequencing input was blood. The receptor set was obtained from a woman aged 45-65 years with Graves' hyperthyroidism that later progressed to Graves' ophthalmopathy.

This chain joins TRBV6-5 and TRBJ2-3; 9 bases line up with TRBD1. The germline CDR1 and CDR2 sequences are MNHEY and SVGAGI. The CDR3 is 17 residues long. V lost 2 bases and J lost 4; bases outside the gene matches: 10. The CDR3 here is CASSYGTGSLVPDTQYF. The CDR3 DNA reads as TGTGCCAGCAGTTACGGGACAGGGAGCTTGGTTCCAGATACGCAGTATTTT.

The genes are TRBV3-1 and TRBJ2-1; D tentatively fits TRBD1 or TRBD2 (6 bases each). Germline values: CDR1 LGHDT, CDR2 YNNKEL (reference sequence). There are 15 residues in the CDR3. V lost 7 bases and J 8 bases, leaving 21 bases between the germline ends. CDR3 residues: CASISTEEGDHEQFF. In DNA, the CDR3 is TGTGCCAGCATCTCTACGGAGGAGGGGGACCATGAGCAGTTCTTC.

The chain recombines TRBV11-2 with TRBJ2-6; D is possibly TRBD2 (5 bases). The V end lost 3 bases, the J end lost 12 bases, and 12 bases lay between the germline ends. Germline CDR1 reads SGHAT; CDR2 reads FQNNGV. This CDR3 region has 13 residues. The CDR3 loop reads CASSFQDSSVLTF. The DNA for the CDR3 is TGTGCCAGCAGCTTCCAGGACTCCTCCGTCCTGACTTTC.

The chain links TRBV6-1 to TRBJ2-6; no firm D call. V dropped 7 bases and J dropped 1 base, with 11 bases sitting between them. This CDR3 contains 15 residues. Germline assignment: CDR1 MNHNS and CDR2 SASEGT. CDR3 region: CASTKGLSGANVLTF. Here the CDR3 DNA reads TGTGCCAGCACTAAAGGGCTGTCTGGGGCCAACGTCCTGACTTTC.

Many counts were recorded for this clonotype. V usage is TRBV7-9 and J usage is TRBJ1-1; D gene ambiguous. Germline CDR1 reads SEHNR; CDR2 reads FQNEAQ (reference sequence). This CDR3 contains 13 residues. The V end was cut by 5 bases, the J end by 1 base, with 8 bases between. The CDR3 sequence: CASSRTRNTEAFF. The CDR3 DNA reads TGTGCCAGCAGCCGAACAAGGAACACTGAAGCTTTCTTT.

This clonotype was observed at least ten times. This chain joins TRBV7-8 and TRBJ2-2; D may be TRBD1 or TRBD2 (5 bases each). With 3 bases removed from V and 5 bases from J, the gap between germline ends came to 13 bases. CDR3 length: 15 amino acids. The V gene's germline CDR1 is SGHVS and CDR2 FQNEAQ. The CDR3 coding sequence is TGTGCCAGCAGCTTTGGGACGGGGAGAACCGGGGAGCTGTTTTTT. It encodes CASSFGTGRTGELFF.

The chain carries TRBV3-1 and TRBJ1-2; 9 bases align to TRBD1. CDR3 size: 15 residues. CDR1 is LGHDT and CDR2 is YNNKEL in the germline V gene (reference sequence). Losses at the gene ends were 4 bases for V and 2 bases for J; bases not matched to a gene: 5. The CDR3 DNA sequence: TGTGCCAGCAGCCCCAACGGACAGGGGAACTATGGCTACACCTTC. This encodes CASSPNGQGNYGYTF.

This clonotype came up many times. The J gene is TRBJ2-5, the V gene TRBV20-1; no clear D gene. V shed 3 bases and J shed 5 bases, with 22 bases lying between them. Germline assignment: CDR1 DFQATT and CDR2 SNEGSKA (reference sequence). The CDR3 contains 16 residues. CDR3 sequence reads: CSASPGSNPIGETQYF. Written as DNA, the CDR3 is TGCAGTGCTAGCCCCGGGTCTAATCCCATCGGGGAGACCCAGTACTTC.

This clonotype was observed many times. The chain combines TRBV19 with TRBJ1-1, with D possibly TRBD1 on 6 matching bases. The CDR3 loop spans 15 amino acids. Trimming left V 5 bases short and J 0 bases short, with 13 bases between. Looked up from germline, CDR1 is LNHDA and CDR2 is SQIVND (reference sequence). The CDR3 DNA reads TGTGCCAGTAGTGTCTCCGGGGGGCTGAACACTGAAGCTTTCTTT. This codes for CASSVSGGLNTEAFF.

Only a few counts were recorded for this clonotype. This chain uses TRBV20-1 with TRBJ1-5; D is uncertain. The germline V gene has CDR1 DFQATT and CDR2 SNEGSKA (reference sequence). V lost 7 bases and J lost 3, with 13 bases in between. The CDR3 is made up of 13 amino acids. CDR3 protein: CSVRTEINQPQHF. The CDR3 coding sequence is TGCAGTGTAAGGACGGAAATCAATCAGCCCCAGCATTTT.

This clonotype was seen a handful of times. The gene calls are TRBV7-9 and TRBJ1-2; TRBD1 is a possible D gene (6 bases). Trimming removed 7 bases from V and 10 bases from J, with 19 bases in between. Germline CDR1 is SEHNR and CDR2 is FQNEAQ (reference sequence). The CDR3 extends over 13 amino acids. CDR3 sequence reads: CASTLRDTGIYTF. The DNA for the CDR3 is TGTGCCAGCACCCTCCGGGACACCGGTATCTACACCTTC.

There are a few counts of this clonotype. The chain is built from TRBV30 and TRBJ2-2; no reliable D call. The germline V and J ends were trimmed by 3 bases and 7 bases, with 12 bases remaining between them. CDR1 GTSNPN and CDR2 SVGIG come from the germline V gene (reference sequence). The CDR3 totals 13 residues. CDR3 protein: CAWRSTRFGELFF. CDR3 sequence (DNA): TGTGCCTGGAGAAGCACACGTTTCGGGGAGCTGTTTTTT.

The chain uses TRBV5-1 and TRBJ1-2; 10 bases fit TRBD1. V was pared by 2 bases and J by 3 bases, with 4 bases of the junction left unmatched. Germline CDR1 reads SGHRS; CDR2 reads YFSETQ. The CDR3 is made up of 15 amino acids. CDR3 in DNA: TGCGCCAGCAGCTTTTATGGGACAGGGGACTATGGCTACACCTTC. As protein: CASSFYGTGDYGYTF.

The V gene is TRBV24-1, the J gene TRBJ1-6; D is unclear. Germline V gene sequence: CDR1 KGHDR, CDR2 SFDVKD. The CDR3 has 15 residues. The V end was cut by 3 bases, the J end by 7 bases, with 12 bases between. CDR3 amino acids: CATSDGRATNSPLHF. CDR3 nucleotide sequence: TGTGCCACCAGTGATGGCCGGGCTACCAATTCACCCCTCCACTTT.

The chain couples TRBV29-1 to TRBJ1-5; TRBD1 might be the D (6 bases). This CDR3 is built from 15 residues. CDR1 is SQVTM, CDR2 ANQGSEA, per germline. The ends were cut back, 4 bases at V and 6 bases at J, with 19 bases in the middle. This chain's CDR3 is CSVVIPGRGSQPQHF. CDR3 sequence (DNA): TGCAGCGTTGTTATCCCGGGTAGGGGGAGTCAGCCCCAGCATTTT.

On this clonotype: One junction end does not reproduce the germline sequence, and a read error may be involved. The chain's CDR3 is CASSQDGQGASTNERLFF. CDR3 sequence (DNA): TGTGCCAGCAGCCAAGATGGACAGGGGGCATCAACTAATGAAAGACTGTTTTTT. V and J are TRBV4-2 and TRBJ1-4; 11 bases agree with TRBD1. This CDR3 is 18 amino acids long. Looked up from germline, CDR1 is LGHNA and CDR2 is YNFKEQ.